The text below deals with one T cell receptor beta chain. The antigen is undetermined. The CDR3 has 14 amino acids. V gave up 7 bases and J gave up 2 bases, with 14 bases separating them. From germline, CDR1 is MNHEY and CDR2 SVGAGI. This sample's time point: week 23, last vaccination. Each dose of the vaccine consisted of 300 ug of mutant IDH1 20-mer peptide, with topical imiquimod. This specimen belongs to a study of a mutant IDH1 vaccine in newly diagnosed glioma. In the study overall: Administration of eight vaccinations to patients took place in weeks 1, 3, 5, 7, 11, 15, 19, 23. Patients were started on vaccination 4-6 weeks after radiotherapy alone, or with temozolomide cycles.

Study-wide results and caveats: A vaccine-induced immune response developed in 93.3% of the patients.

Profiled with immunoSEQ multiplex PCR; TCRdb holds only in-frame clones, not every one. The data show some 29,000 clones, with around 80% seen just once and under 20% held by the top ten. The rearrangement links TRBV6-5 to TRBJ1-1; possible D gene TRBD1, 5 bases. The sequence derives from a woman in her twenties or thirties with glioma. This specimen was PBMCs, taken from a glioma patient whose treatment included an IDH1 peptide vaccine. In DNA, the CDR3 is TGTGCCAGCAACGGGGGAGCGTACAACACTGAAGCTTTCTTT. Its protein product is CASNGGAYNTEAFF.